This T cell receptor beta chain was retrieved from a study of shared T cell receptors in the human thymus. TCRdb's copy holds only in-frame clones and misses some; the assay was immunoSEQ multiplex PCR. The table lists a few hundred thousand clones, 85% to 95% of them singletons. The germline V gene encodes CDR1 SGHDT and CDR2 YYEEEE. The CDR3 runs 16 residues. Trimming took off 1 base at V and 4 bases at J, with 14 bases between the two ends. V gene TRBV5-6 combines with J gene TRBJ2-2; maybe TRBD2 (7 bases). This clonotype was obtained from a human donor. Sample: thymocytes. For the CDR3, the DNA is TGTGCCAGCAGCTTGATTGGGGGGGCTAGCACCGGGGAGCTGTTTTTT. Residues: CASSLIGGASTGELFF.